A single sample is the source of the 26 T cell receptor beta chains below, sequenced in a study of blood T cell repertoires in COVID-19 (dated by TCRdb to 2020 to 2022). Library generation was performed with the immunoSEQ multiplex PCR assay. The immuneACCESS repertoire file appears here via TCRdb, limited to in-frame rearrangements. These files lack a portion of the clones; in checked studies, under half of the deficit traces to unresolved V genes, and the cause of the others is not known. This sample has fewer than 200,000 clones in its table, and 86% of those were observed once. 20% to 25% of the sample belongs to the ten largest clones. Material: PBMCs or T cells enriched from blood (not recorded which). The source is a woman aged 40-49 years in a cohort exposed to, infected with or recovered from COVID-19 (not recorded which).

V usage is TRBV7-9 and J usage is TRBJ2-7; perhaps TRBD2 as D (5 bases). This CDR3 is 16 amino acids long. The germline V gene has CDR1 SEHNR and CDR2 FQNEAQ (reference sequence). Deletions cut 5 bases from V and 0 bases from J, with 17 bases between. CDR3 residues: CASSRGWAESSYEQYF. In nucleotides, the CDR3 is TGTGCCAGCAGCCGAGGGTGGGCCGAGAGCTCCTACGAGCAGTACTTC.

This clone was observed once. The gene calls are TRBV7-9 and TRBJ2-5; D ambiguous. Germline values: CDR1 SEHNR, CDR2 FQNEAQ (reference sequence). Trimming stripped 4 bases from V and 4 bases from J, with 10 bases between. The CDR3 consists of 13 residues. The CDR3 nucleotides are TGTGCCAGCAGCTATCCGACATCAGAGACCCAGTACTTC. It specifies CASSYPTSETQYF.

The rearrangement links TRBV15 to TRBJ2-5, with TRBD2 matching over 8 bases. Germline assignment: CDR1 LNHNV and CDR2 YYDKDF (reference sequence). This CDR3 is built from 15 residues. The junction had 4 bases not matched to a gene; V was cut back by 0 bases and J by 4 bases. CDR3 coding DNA: TGTGCCACCAGCAGAGATCGAGCGGGAGTAGAGACCCAGTACTTC. This translates into CATSRDRAGVETQYF.

This rearrangement joins TRBV4-2 to TRBJ2-7, with 9 bases aligning to TRBD1. The germline V gene encodes CDR1 LGHNA and CDR2 YNFKEQ. Trimming at V came to 3 bases and at J to 4 bases, leaving 7 bases not matched to a gene. The length of the CDR3 is 15 residues. The CDR3 bases are TGTGCCAGCAGCCATCGGACAGGGGAGGTGTACGAGCAGTACTTC. The encoded protein is CASSHRTGEVYEQYF.

This chain links TRBV14 with TRBJ2-7; no clear D gene. The V gene's germline CDR1 is SGHDN and CDR2 FVKESK. The CDR3 spans 13 residues. V was cut by 8 bases and J by 9 bases, with 20 bases left in between. The CDR3 loop reads CASGSLGRGGQYF. CDR3 in DNA: TGTGCCAGCGGGTCTTTGGGCCGTGGTGGGCAGTACTTC.

The chain has TRBV20-1 and TRBJ1-6, with no clear D. CDR3 size: 11 residues. The germline V gene has CDR1 DFQATT and CDR2 SNEGSKA (reference sequence). Between the trimmed V and J ends, which lost 0 bases and 13 bases, there was a span of 7 bases. Here the CDR3 reads CSARDGLPLHF. CDR3 coding DNA: TGCAGTGCTAGAGATGGGCTGCCCCTCCACTTT.

The CDR3 here is CASSLALWTGGSTDTQYF. CDR3 DNA: TGTGCCAGCAGCTTGGCACTTTGGACAGGGGGCTCCACAGATACGCAGTATTTT. This rearrangement joins TRBV5-4 to TRBJ2-3; 11 bases match TRBD1. The CDR3 has 18 amino acids. Per germline, CDR1 SGHNT and CDR2 YYREEE (reference sequence). Trimming at V came to 0 bases and at J to 2 bases, leaving 8 bases not matched to a gene.

The CDR3 sequence is CASSSRQGPNYGYTF. The CDR3 DNA is TGTGCCAGCAGCTCAAGACAGGGACCAAACTATGGCTACACCTTC. The chain carries TRBV7-8 and TRBJ1-2; 7 bases fit TRBD1. Germline V CDR1 and CDR2: SGHVS, FQNEAQ. V lost 4 bases to trimming and J lost 2 bases; unmatched junction nucleotides: 7. The CDR3 consists of 15 residues.

The genes are TRBV2 and TRBJ2-7, with 9 bases fitting TRBD2. The CDR3 totals 12 residues. Germline V lookup: CDR1 SNHLY, CDR2 FYNNEI. J gave up 2 bases and V 10 bases, and 3 bases lay outside the gene matches. The CDR3 sequence is CAISSGAYEQYF. The CDR3 DNA is TGTGCCATCTCTAGCGGGGCCTACGAGCAGTACTTC.

V gene TRBV30 combines with J gene TRBJ1-2; D not certain. This CDR3 comprises 14 residues. V lost 4 bases, J lost 5 bases, and 17 bases lay in between. Germline V gene lookup returns CDR1 GTSNPN and CDR2 SVGIG (reference sequence). The CDR3 DNA sequence: TGTGCCTGGATTATGGCGGGCCGAGAGTATGGCTACACCTTC. Protein product: CAWIMAGREYGYTF.

V and J are TRBV28 and TRBJ1-5, with D unresolved. The CDR3 loop spans 16 amino acids. V lost 5 bases and J lost 1, with 15 bases in between. CDR1 is MDHEN, CDR2 SYDVKM, per germline. The CDR3 protein is CASSNAWGGSNQPQHF. The CDR3 DNA is TGTGCCAGCAGTAATGCTTGGGGAGGGAGCAATCAGCCCCAGCATTTT.

CDR3 sequence reads: CATSDLQGSQETQYF. In DNA form, the CDR3 reads TGTGCCACCAGTGATTTGCAGGGCTCTCAAGAGACCCAGTACTTC. The J gene is TRBJ2-5, the V gene TRBV24-1; weak D call: TRBD1 (5 bases). The CDR3 extends over 15 amino acids. V dropped 0 bases and J dropped 2 bases, with 9 bases sitting between them. Germline V CDR1 and CDR2: KGHDR, SFDVKD.

The chain joins TRBV19 to TRBJ1-5; TRBD1 agrees at 8 bases. Germline V gives CDR1 LNHDA, CDR2 SQIVND (reference sequence). There are 15 residues in the CDR3. The V and J ends lost 6 bases and 1 base, in that order; junction bases with no gene match: 5. The CDR3 sequence: CASSTQGASNQPQHF. CDR3 coding DNA: TGTGCCAGTAGCACTCAGGGGGCCAGCAATCAGCCCCAGCATTTT.

This chain links TRBV5-6 with TRBJ1-2; 7 positions match TRBD1. V was clipped by 0 bases and J by 3 bases; unmatched bases: 8. This CDR3 region has 16 residues. Germline CDR1 reads SGHDT; CDR2 reads YYEEEE. The CDR3 is CASSLVQGPSDYGYTF. CDR3 sequence (DNA): TGTGCCAGCAGCTTGGTACAGGGGCCGTCAGACTATGGCTACACCTTC. The full variable domain, in which reference TRBV5-6 and TRBJ1-2 provide the parts outside the CDR3, is DAGVTQSPTHLIKTRGQQVTLRCSPKSGHDTVSWYQQALGQGPQFIFQYYEEEERQRGNFPDRFSGHQFPNYSSELNVNALLLGDSALYLCASSLVQGPSDYGYTFGSGTRLTVV.

The V call is TRBV2, the J call TRBJ2-5; maybe TRBD2 (6 bases). The CDR3 has 13 amino acids. Between the trimmed V and J ends, which lost 8 bases and 4 bases, there was a span of 14 bases. Germline V gives CDR1 SNHLY, CDR2 FYNNEI. CDR3 coding DNA: TGTGCCAGCTCCCCCCAGGGAGGAGAGACCCAGTACTTC. It is translated as CASSPQGGETQYF.

V gene TRBV10-1 combines with J gene TRBJ2-2; TRBD1 is a possible D gene (7 bases). Germline loops: CDR1 WNHNN, CDR2 SYGVQD (reference sequence). This CDR3 has 16 amino acids. The ends were cut back, 0 bases at V and 6 bases at J, with 14 bases in the middle. The CDR3 nucleotides are TGCGCCAGCAGTGAGTCAGTCCCAGGGGGGCCCGGGGAGCTGTTTTTT. Amino acids: CASSESVPGGPGELFF.

CDR3 sequence (DNA): TGTGCCAGCAGTTACTCGGGCAGTTCTAATCAGCCCCAGCATTTT. This sequence encodes CASSYSGSSNQPQHF. The rearrangement joins TRBV6-5 to TRBJ1-5; D remains unclear. The CDR3 contains 15 residues. Germline values: CDR1 MNHEY, CDR2 SVGAGI. V was trimmed by 0 bases and J by 4 bases, leaving 10 bases between them.

V and J are TRBV5-1 and TRBJ1-5; 7 bases line up with TRBD1. The trim removed 4 bases at V and 5 bases at J, leaving 9 bases unmatched. The CDR3 contains 15 residues. CDR1 is SGHRS, CDR2 YFSETQ, per germline. The CDR3 DNA follows: TGCGCCAGCAGCCCTACAGGGGTCCGCGATCAGCCCCAGCATTTT. This gives the protein CASSPTGVRDQPQHF.

The J gene is TRBJ2-7, the V gene TRBV27, with no clear D. There are 15 residues in the CDR3. Trimming shortened V by 5 bases and J by 6 bases, and 20 bases separated the two germline ends. Germline lookup yields CDR1 MNHEY and CDR2 SMNVEV (reference sequence). The CDR3, as DNA: TGTGCCAGCAGTCCCCCGGGTTATCCGCCCCGCGAGCAGTACTTC. This gives the protein CASSPPGYPPREQYF.

V and J are TRBV11-2 and TRBJ2-1, with TRBD1 identical over 7 bases. This CDR3 is 16 amino acids long. The V and J ends lost 5 bases and 3 bases, in that order; junction bases with no gene match: 10. Germline assignment: CDR1 SGHAT and CDR2 FQNNGV. The CDR3 DNA sequence: TGTGCCAGCAGCCCTCTCAGGGGGATCAGCTACAATGAGCAGTTCTTC. Translated: CASSPLRGISYNEQFF. Complete variable domain (other parts from reference TRBV11-2 and TRBJ2-1): EAGVAQSPRYKIIEKRQSVAFWCNPISGHATLYWYQQILGQGPKLLIQFQNNGVVDDSQLPKDRFSAERLKGVDSTLKIQPAKLEDSAVYLCASSPLRGISYNEQFFGPGTRLTVL.

V is TRBV5-6 and J is TRBJ1-1; D uncertain. Per germline, CDR1 SGHDT and CDR2 YYEEEE. CDR3 length: 15 residues. With 2 bases removed from V and 5 bases from J, the gap between germline ends came to 16 bases. The CDR3 loop reads CASSFQALPGTEAFF. CDR3 bases: TGTGCCAGCAGCTTTCAGGCTCTACCGGGGACTGAAGCTTTCTTT.

The CDR3 loop is CASSSPTGLSTQYF. CDR3 coding DNA: TGTGCCAGCAGCTCACCTACAGGTTTGAGTACGCAGTATTTT. The chain couples TRBV7-8 to TRBJ2-3, with a weak D call TRBD1 (5 bases). Between the trimmed V and J ends, which lost 4 bases and 8 bases, there was a span of 16 bases. Germline CDR1 SGHVS, CDR2 FQNEAQ. CDR3 length: 14 amino acids.

The chain is built from TRBV15 and TRBJ1-4; TRBD1 aligns across 7 bases. V trimming: 3 bases; J trimming: 4 bases; junction bases outside the gene matches: 8. Germline CDR1 reads LNHNV; CDR2 reads YYDKDF (reference sequence). The length of the CDR3 is 16 residues. In DNA, the CDR3 is TGTGCCACCAGCAGGACAACAGGGGCCCTTAATGAAAAACTGTTTTTT. As protein: CATSRTTGALNEKLFF.

The CDR3 nucleotides read TGTGCCAGCGCCCCGGGATCCCATGACGAGCAGTACTTC. It encodes CASAPGSHDEQYF. This rearrangement joins TRBV5-4 to TRBJ2-7, with a weak D call TRBD2 (5 bases). Germline V gene sequence: CDR1 SGHNT, CDR2 YYREEE (reference sequence). This CDR3 spans 13 amino acids. The ends were cut back, 7 bases at V and 5 bases at J, with 16 bases in the middle. Using reference TRBV5-4 and TRBJ2-7 for the parts outside the CDR3, the full variable domain is ETGVTQSPTHLIKTRGQQVTLRCSSQSGHNTVSWYQQALGQGPQFIFQYYREEENGRGNFPPRFSGLQFPNYSSELNVNALELDDSALYLCASAPGSHDEQYFGPGTRLTVT.

The chain's CDR3 is CASSRGGPNEQFF. The CDR3 nucleotides read TGTGCCAGCTCGCGGGGGGGCCCCAATGAGCAGTTCTTC. V gene TRBV6-5 combines with J gene TRBJ2-1; 9 bases map to TRBD2. Trimming cost V 8 bases and J 6 bases; bases outside gene matches: 5. The CDR3 is 13 amino acids. Germline CDR1 and CDR2: MNHEY and SVGAGI.

This clone turned up a few times. The V gene is TRBV27, the J gene TRBJ2-7; D is possibly TRBD1 (5 bases). The CDR3 is made up of 14 amino acids. CDR1 and CDR2 (germline): MNHEY, SMNVEV (reference sequence). V was pared by 6 bases and J by 3 bases, with 15 bases between. CDR3 DNA: TGTGCCAGCAGGGAACAGGCGTTTTTCTACGAGCAGTACTTC. It codes for CASREQAFFYEQYF.